Detailed here is one TCR beta chain. Its antigen is currently unknown. This sample is drawn from a study of cytomegalovirus exposure and HLA in healthy donors. Study information: Earlier work reported 90 million to 120 million unique TCR beta sequences from some 170 million T cells. The study's findings and limits: Upon later analysis, HLA-associated TCR beta chains proved more clonally expanded than other, equally common chains. Highly shared variants forming one cluster were likely a sequencing artifact.

Use of 60 Vbeta and 13 Jbeta primers characterized the PCR. Assay used: immunoSEQ multiplex PCR; TCRdb lists only in-frame clones, some missing. Among approximately 170,000 clones listed, 65% to 90% were seen once. The ends lost 5 bases at V and 5 bases at J; junction bases unmatched: 8. Germline lookup yields CDR1 KGHSH and CDR2 LQKENI. This CDR3 contains 14 residues. Sequencing used PBMCs. The clonotype originates from a male donor in good health and CMV-seronegative. This chain joins TRBV18 and TRBJ2-5; 7 bases are a match to TRBD1. The CDR3 sequence: CASSSPGQLETQYF. CDR3 nucleotides: TGTGCCAGCTCATCTCCGGGACAGTTGGAGACCCAGTACTTC. Looking up the rest from reference TRBV18 and TRBJ2-5 gives the full variable domain: NAGVMQNPRHLVRRRGQEARLRCSPMKGHSHVYWYRQLPEEGLKFMVYLQKENIIDESGMPKERFSAEFPKEGPSILRIQQVVRGDSAAYFCASSSPGQLETQYFGPGTRLLVL.